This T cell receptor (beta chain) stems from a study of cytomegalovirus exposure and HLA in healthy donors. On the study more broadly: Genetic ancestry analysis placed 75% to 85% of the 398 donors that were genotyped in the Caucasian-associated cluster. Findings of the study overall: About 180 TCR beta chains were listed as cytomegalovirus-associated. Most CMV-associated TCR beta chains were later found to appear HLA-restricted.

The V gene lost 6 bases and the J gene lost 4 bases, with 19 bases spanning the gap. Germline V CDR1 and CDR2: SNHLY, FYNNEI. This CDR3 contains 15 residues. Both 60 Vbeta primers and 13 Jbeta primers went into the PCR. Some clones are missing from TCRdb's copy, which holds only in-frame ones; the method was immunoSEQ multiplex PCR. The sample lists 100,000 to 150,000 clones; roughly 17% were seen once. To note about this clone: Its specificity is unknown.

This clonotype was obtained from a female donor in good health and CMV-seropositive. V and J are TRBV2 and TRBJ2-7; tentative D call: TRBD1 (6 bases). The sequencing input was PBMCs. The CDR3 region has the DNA TGTGCCAGCAGGGGGGACAATCGGGGTTGGTACGAGCAGTACTTC. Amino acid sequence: CASRGDNRGWYEQYF.